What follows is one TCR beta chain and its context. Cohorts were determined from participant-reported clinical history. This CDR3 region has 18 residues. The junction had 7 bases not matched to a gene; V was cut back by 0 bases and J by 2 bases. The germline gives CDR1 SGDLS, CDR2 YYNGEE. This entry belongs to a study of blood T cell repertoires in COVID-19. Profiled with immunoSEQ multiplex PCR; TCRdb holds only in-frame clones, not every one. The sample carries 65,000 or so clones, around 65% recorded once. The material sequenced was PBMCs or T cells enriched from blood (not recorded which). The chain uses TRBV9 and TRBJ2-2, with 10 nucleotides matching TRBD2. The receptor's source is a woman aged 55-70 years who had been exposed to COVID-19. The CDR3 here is CASSVAASGGLNTGELFF. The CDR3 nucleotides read TGTGCCAGCAGCGTAGCCGCTAGCGGGGGCCTCAACACCGGGGAGCTGTTTTTT.